The T cell receptor (beta chain) under discussion was sequenced for a study of blood T cell repertoires in COVID-19. The wider study: Donors in the United States, Italy and Spain gave samples during acute or convalescent COVID-19.

Using immunoSEQ multiplex PCR, the repertoire was profiled, and TCRdb retains in-frame clones only, with some absent. In the table there are 55,000 to 65,000 clones, approximately 92% of which are singletons. The CDR3 is 16 amino acids. The sample consisted of peripheral blood. V usage is TRBV21-1 and J usage is TRBJ1-5; the table names TRBD1, a call not compared with the DNA. TRBV21-1 is recorded as a pseudogene. This TCR came from a man in his sixties with acute or convalescent COVID-19. CDR3 coding DNA: TGTGCCAGCACCGATCAAGACAGGGAAGGGAATCAGCCCCAGCATTTT. This codes for CASTDQDREGNQPQHF.